Given below is one T cell receptor beta chain in context. What it recognizes is unknown. These data belong to a study of cytomegalovirus exposure and HLA in healthy donors. Study findings and constraints: One variant, a missense change in DCLRE1C, was linked in a later analysis to TCR beta V- and J-gene trimming. Highly shared sequence variants in one cluster were likely a sequencing artifact. On later analysis, the bulk of CMV-associated TCR beta chains appeared to be HLA-restricted.

Healthy people donating bone marrow made up the donors. The PCR contained 60 Vbeta and 13 Jbeta primers. Sequencing used immunoSEQ multiplex PCR; TCRdb keeps in-frame clones, though not all of them. The sample contains fewer than 150,000 clones, roughly 74% of which appear only once. This receptor was obtained from a woman aged 45-65 years in good health and CMV-seropositive. The sequencing sample was made of PBMCs.

The CDR3 DNA is TGTGCCAGCAGCAACATCCCAGGGGGCGATGGCTACACCTTC. This codes for CASSNIPGGDGYTF. The chain carries TRBV6-5 and TRBJ1-2, with 8 nucleotides matching TRBD1. Per the germline V gene, CDR1 is MNHEY and CDR2 is SVGAGI. The V and J ends lost 6 bases and 6 bases, in that order; junction bases with no gene match: 9. This CDR3 region has 14 residues.